This TCR beta chain was observed in a study of shared clonotypes between healthy human individuals. TCRdb's table, derived via immunoSEQ multiplex PCR, lists solely in-frame clones and lacks some. Among 500,000 to 550,000 clones listed, around 95% were seen once. The CDR3 is 15 amino acids. From germline, CDR1 is MDHEN and CDR2 SYDVKM. Between the trimmed V and J ends, which lost 4 bases and 0 bases, there was a span of 12 bases. This TCR was recovered from a woman aged 30 to 39 in good health. The chain is built from TRBV28 and TRBJ1-2, with D possibly matching TRBD1 (5 bases). The sequenced sample consisted of naive CD4+ T cells sorted from blood. Subset described: CD45RA+ positively selected. The chain's CDR3 is CASSSGTVANYGYTF. Written as DNA, the CDR3 is TGTGCCAGCAGTTCAGGGACGGTAGCTAACTATGGCTACACCTTC.